This T cell receptor (beta chain) was documented in a study of CD8 T cells in ankylosing spondylitis. Study-wide findings and caveats: The study looked at matched synovial fluid samples from ankylosing spondylitis patients. Disease-linked clones were reported to be significantly enriched there.

CDR1 and CDR2 from the germline V gene are DFQATT and SNEGSKA (reference sequence). The CDR3 runs to 15 residues. The V end lost 0 bases, the J end lost 11 bases, and 21 bases lay between the germline ends. About this clonotype itself: Its specificity is unknown.

Each CDR3 protein gets one entry after TCRdb re-called the 5' RACE reads with MiXCR. Here the sample spans hundreds of thousands of distinct CDR3 sequences, around 25% being singletons. The chain uses TRBV20-1 and TRBJ2-3, with D tentatively TRBD2 (5 bases). The receptor comes from a male donor with ankylosing spondylitis or in good health (not recorded which). Sequenced material: blood, either unsorted or a sorted T cell fraction (not recorded which). This CDR3 is CSAREPRSSGFRQYF. CDR3 DNA: TGCAGTGCTAGAGAACCTCGCTCTTCGGGATTTCGGCAGTATTTT.